This note documents a single T cell receptor (beta chain) sequence. This clonotype was observed at least ten times. What antigen it recognizes has not been identified. Qualities for individual bases were not recorded, and no much larger clone is one base off. The time point label of this sample denotes: persistent/refractory GD, antithyroid drugs over 5 years with positive TRAb. For both TCR sequencing and RNA sequencing, RNA was extracted from PBMCs in TRIzol. Graves' disease was diagnosed according to American Thyroid Association guidelines. Recruitment of patients was carried out at an endocrinology department in Xi'an, China. From each patient, around 8.3 milliliters of peripheral blood was collected into an EDTA anticoagulant tube. PBMCs were isolated by Ficoll Paque Plus density gradient separation without further T cell sorting. RNA quality was checked with an Agilent 2100 Bioanalyzer and agarose gel, and concentration with a NanoDrop 2000.

These data originate in a study of regulatory T cells in long-lasting Graves disease (dated by TCRdb to the early 2020s). Looking at the study overall: Persistent Graves' disease meant more than 5 years of antithyroid drug treatment with TSH receptor autoantibodies that stayed positive. Peripheral blood TCR sequencing and RNA sequencing compared persistent Graves' disease patients with newly diagnosed Graves' disease patients. The study was registered as a clinical trial and conducted in China. A total of roughly 33 samples were covered by TCR sequencing, comprising roughly 13 persistent and 20 or so newly diagnosed Graves' disease patients. In the clinical cohort, patients with persistent Graves' disease had used antithyroid drugs for an average of about 10.3 years. What the study reported, not specific to this receptor: The authors acknowledged the small sample size as a limitation that may reduce accuracy. Compared with newly diagnosed patients, persistent Graves' disease patients had lower TCR Shannon entropy and fewer highly expanded clones, which suggests clonal expansion. Persistent patients shared more public clonotypes among themselves (around 2,800) than newly diagnosed patients did (roughly 920). The study examined only peripheral blood because the primary lesion, thyroid tissue, could not be accessed. TRBV28, TRBJ1-2 and TRBJ2-5 were preferentially used in persistent disease, while TRBV20-1 and TRBJ2-1 were favored in newly diagnosed disease. Sequencing and analysis were restricted to the TCR beta chain.

CDR1 and CDR2 are drawn from the germline V gene: SNHLY, FYNNEI. The CDR3, cysteine through phenylalanine, is 17 amino acids long. Only the CDR3 part of the read is kept: 51 bases, read in frame from the first base. The V end gives up 6 bases and the J end 2 bases, leaving 9 bases in the junction not matched to a gene. Libraries were made using multiplex PCR. The instrument was an Illumina HiSeq 4000. To build TCR beta libraries, CDR3 regions were amplified by Arm-PCR using iRepertoire HTBI primers. Gel purification was performed on PCR products prior to sequencing. Per the source publication's procedure: A total of around 66 TRBV and 14 TRBJ segments were identified across samples and were used for gene usage analysis of CDR3 amino acid clonotypes. COPE and FqMerger were used to merge the filtered high-quality paired reads into contigs. BLAST was used to align contigs to IMGT TRBV, TRBD and TRBJ reference genes, and CDR3 was defined according to IMGT. Any clonotype with a frequency above 0.1% was counted as a highly expanded clone. Shannon entropy served as the measure of repertoire diversity, while the Gini coefficient captured V-J evenness. A clonotype found in more than one individual was treated as public. The raw public reads went through TCRdb reprocessing: fastp at Q25, MiXCR clone calling, in-frame beta chains kept. CDR3 protein duplicates are merged, each entry listing the most common genes and DNA. TCRdb, not the original authors, processed these V and J calls. The sample table shows about 430,000 distinct CDR3 sequences, and over 20% are seen once. The top ten hold 14% of the sample.

This material consisted of peripheral blood mononuclear cells (PBMCs), taken when the disease was refractory, from a patient treated with antithyroid drugs. The chain links TRBV2 with TRBJ2-2; 10 middle bases align to TRBD2. The receptor was derived from a female donor with Graves disease. The CDR3 protein is CASRLGLANPNTGELFF. The bases read TGTGCCAGCAGATTGGGACTAGCGAACCCAAACACCGGGGAGCTGTTTTTT.